This entry lists 32 T cell receptor beta chains sequenced from one sample in a study of blood T cell repertoires in COVID-19. This table comes from immunoSEQ multiplex PCR, and its TCRdb copy is limited to in-frame clones, with some not included. Among 250,000 to 350,000 clones listed, around four fifths were seen once. Sequencing was carried out using peripheral blood. Every receptor here comes from a woman aged 45-65 years with active or convalescent COVID-19.

CDR3 region: CASSLGRGGSTDTQYF. Written as DNA, the CDR3 is TGTGCCAGCAGCTTAGGGCGAGGCGGGAGCACAGATACGCAGTATTTT. The chain employs TRBV7-9 and TRBJ2-3, with a tentative D call TRBD2 (5 bases). The V gene lost 1 base and the J gene lost 0 bases, with 11 bases spanning the gap. CDR3 length equals 16 residues. Germline CDR1 SEHNR, CDR2 FQNEAQ (reference sequence).

The chain carries TRBV7-9 and TRBJ1-3; the D is unclear. This CDR3 has 14 amino acids. Trimming took 8 bases from V and 2 from J, leaving 13 bases between them. Looked up from germline, CDR1 is SEHNR and CDR2 is FQNEAQ (reference sequence). The CDR3 sequence: CASRSRNPGNTIYF. Here the CDR3 DNA reads TGTGCCAGCCGCTCCAGGAACCCTGGAAACACCATATATTTT. The full variable domain, with the rest looked up from reference TRBV7-9 and TRBJ1-3, is DTGVSQNPRHKITKRGQNVTFRCDPISEHNRLYWYRQTLGQGPEFLTYFQNEAQLEKSRLLSDRFSAERPKGSFSTLEIQRTEQGDSAMYLCASRSRNPGNTIYFGEGSWLTVV.

The V and J genes are TRBV7-9 and TRBJ1-1; possible D gene TRBD1, 6 bases. The CDR3 extends over 15 amino acids. Trimming shortened V by 6 bases and J by 6 bases, and 20 bases separated the two germline ends. Germline values: CDR1 SEHNR, CDR2 FQNEAQ (reference sequence). CDR3 DNA: TGTGCCAGCAGGGCCCGGGACATGAGTTTTGCTGAAGCTTTCTTT. Translating gives CASRARDMSFAEAFF.

This chain connects TRBV7-9 to TRBJ1-2, with 7 bases that match TRBD1. Looked up from germline, CDR1 is SEHNR and CDR2 is FQNEAQ (reference sequence). This CDR3 contains 14 residues. The ends lost 1 base at V and 4 bases at J; junction bases unmatched: 3. The CDR3 nucleotides are TGTGCCAGCAGCTTAGGACAGGGCTTCTATGGCTACACCTTC. Amino acids: CASSLGQGFYGYTF.

The V gene is TRBV10-3, the J gene TRBJ1-1; TRBD1 aligns across 7 bases. The germline gives CDR1 ENHRY, CDR2 SYGVKD. The J segment lost 3 bases and the V segment lost 5 bases, leaving 6 bases of the junction unmatched. This CDR3 has 14 amino acids. In DNA, the CDR3 is TGTGCCATCAGTCAGACAGGGATGGACACTGAAGCTTTCTTT. Protein product: CAISQTGMDTEAFF.

This clone was detected once. The chain couples TRBV5-4 to TRBJ2-7, with 7 bases fitting TRBD1. Germline-derived CDR1 and CDR2 are SGHNT and YYREEE (reference sequence). The CDR3 loop spans 18 amino acids. After removal of 9 bases from V and 0 bases from J, the junction contained 21 bases not matched to a gene. The CDR3 loop is CATQRGQGSHLNSYEQYF. In DNA form, the CDR3 reads TGTGCCACGCAGAGGGGGCAAGGCTCGCACCTAAACTCCTACGAGCAGTACTTC.

This clone was observed a single time. The V gene is TRBV5-8, the J gene TRBJ2-2, with TRBD1 matching over 9 bases. This CDR3 has 19 amino acids. The germline V gene encodes CDR1 SGHTS and CDR2 YDEGEE. Trimming cost V 4 bases and J 2 bases; bases outside gene matches: 15. The CDR3 bases are TGTGCCAGCAGCAGGGGCGGACAGGGGCATGGTCGAAACACCGGGGAGCTGTTTTTT. This encodes CASSRGGQGHGRNTGELFF.

This clone came up once. The gene calls are TRBV6-5 and TRBJ1-1; tentatively, D is TRBD1 (5 bases). Germline V gene lookup returns CDR1 MNHEY and CDR2 SVGAGI. V shed 3 bases and J shed 5 bases, with 10 bases lying between them. This CDR3 spans 13 amino acids. CDR3: CASSYNRGTEAFF. CDR3 DNA: TGTGCCAGCAGTTATAATAGGGGAACTGAAGCTTTCTTT.

V and J are TRBV7-9 and TRBJ2-7; perhaps TRBD1 as D (6 bases). V shed 7 bases and J shed 3 bases, with 13 bases lying between them. CDR3 length: 13 residues. The germline CDR1 and CDR2 sequences are SEHNR and FQNEAQ (reference sequence). The CDR3 DNA is TGTGCCAGCACCCCGACAGGCAGCTACGAGCAGTACTTC. Translation gives CASTPTGSYEQYF.

The chain employs TRBV5-1 and TRBJ2-3, with 11 bases that match TRBD1. V trimming: 3 bases; J trimming: 6 bases; junction bases outside the gene matches: 0. CDR1 is SGHRS, CDR2 YFSETQ, per germline. This CDR3 region has 13 residues. The CDR3 region is CASSWDRGDTQYF. CDR3 in DNA: TGCGCCAGCAGCTGGGACAGGGGGGATACGCAGTATTTT.

J is TRBJ2-7 and V is TRBV28, with D possibly being TRBD1 (6 bases). This CDR3 contains 12 residues. With 10 bases removed from V and 2 bases from J, the gap between germline ends came to 12 bases. Germline loops: CDR1 MDHEN, CDR2 SYDVKM. CDR3 residues: CATQGFTYEQYF. In DNA form, the CDR3 reads TGTGCCACCCAGGGGTTCACCTACGAGCAGTACTTC. The variable domain in full, with the rest retrieved from reference TRBV28 and TRBJ2-7, is DVKVTQSSRYLVKRTGEKVFLECVQDMDHENMFWYRQDPGLGLRLIYFSYDVKMKEKGDIPEGYSVSREKKERFSLILESASTNQTSMYLCATQGFTYEQYFGPGTRLTVT.

The J gene is TRBJ1-1, the V gene TRBV4-2, with D possibly TRBD1 on 5 matching bases. The V end was cut by 4 bases, the J end by 7 bases, with 19 bases between. The CDR3 runs 15 residues. Germline V gene data show CDR1 as LGHNA and CDR2 as YNFKEQ. CDR3 sequence (DNA): TGTGCCAGCAGCCCCGTGAGGGGAGGGGAGGGTGAAGCTTTCTTT. As protein: CASSPVRGGEGEAFF.

This clone was seen more than once but under ten times. The chain has TRBV27 and TRBJ1-2; D perhaps matches TRBD1 (5 bases). This CDR3 is 16 amino acids long. V lost 6 bases, J lost 5 bases, and 22 bases lay in between. Per the germline V gene, CDR1 is MNHEY and CDR2 is SMNVEV (reference sequence). Here the CDR3 reads CASSLKVPLGTYGYTF. For the CDR3, the DNA is TGTGCCAGCAGCCTCAAAGTCCCCTTGGGGACTTATGGCTACACCTTC.

CDR3 bases: TGTGCCATCAGTGAGACGGGTGAAAAACTGTTTTTT. This codes for CAISETGEKLFF. This chain connects TRBV10-3 to TRBJ1-4; no clear D. From germline, CDR1 is ENHRY and CDR2 SYGVKD. The V end was cut by 2 bases, the J end by 7 bases, with 5 bases between. This CDR3 region has 12 residues.

Many counts were recorded for this clone. The chain carries TRBV24-1 and TRBJ2-7, with D hard to call. The CDR3 sequence is 13 residues long. From germline, CDR1 is KGHDR and CDR2 SFDVKD. The CDR3 loop is CVRRRRGLYEQYF. Written as DNA, the CDR3 is TGTGTCCGCAGACGTAGAGGCTTATACGAGCAGTACTTC.

The rearrangement links TRBV10-3 to TRBJ2-3; D is uncertain. The CDR3 has 12 amino acids. Germline V gene data show CDR1 as ENHRY and CDR2 as SYGVKD. V gave up 5 bases and J gave up 3 bases, with 6 bases separating them. CDR3 bases: TGTGCCATCAGTCGACAAACAGATACGCAGTATTTT. Its protein is CAISRQTDTQYF.

This clone was counted once. V is TRBV13 and J is TRBJ2-1; D uncertain. Trimming took off 2 bases at V and 9 bases at J, with 8 bases between the two ends. CDR3 length: 12 amino acids. In germline, CDR1 is PRHDT, CDR2 FYEKMQ (reference sequence). The CDR3 sequence: CASSLTRAEQFF. CDR3 bases: TGTGCCAGCAGCTTAACCCGCGCTGAGCAGTTCTTC.

The V and J genes are TRBV5-8 and TRBJ2-3; the D is unclear. The CDR3 runs 16 residues. V was shortened by 2 bases and J by 0 bases, with 13 bases between the two germline ends. Germline V gene sequence: CDR1 SGHTS, CDR2 YDEGEE. This CDR3 reads CASSLGGAISTDTQYF. The CDR3 nucleotides read TGTGCCAGCAGCTTAGGTGGAGCGATTAGCACAGATACGCAGTATTTT.

This clone was counted once. The chain couples TRBV11-2 to TRBJ2-1; possibly TRBD1 for D (5 bases). CDR1 SGHAT and CDR2 FQNNGV come from the germline V gene. CDR3 length: 16 residues. With 6 bases removed from V and 0 bases from J, the gap between germline ends came to 15 bases. The CDR3 loop is CASRRLLQGSYNEQFF. For the CDR3, the DNA is TGTGCCAGCAGACGACTTCTCCAGGGCTCCTACAATGAGCAGTTCTTC.

The genes are TRBV7-9 and TRBJ1-4; D is ambiguous. The CDR3 is 15 residues long. The V gene's germline CDR1 is SEHNR and CDR2 FQNEAQ (reference sequence). The V end lost 2 bases, the J end lost 4 bases, and 11 bases lay between the germline ends. CDR3 nucleotides: TGTGCCAGCAGCTTAATGGCAGGAATTAATGAAAAACTGTTTTTT. Encoded protein: CASSLMAGINEKLFF. Complete variable domain (other parts from reference TRBV7-9 and TRBJ1-4): DTGVSQNPRHKITKRGQNVTFRCDPISEHNRLYWYRQTLGQGPEFLTYFQNEAQLEKSRLLSDRFSAERPKGSFSTLEIQRTEQGDSAMYLCASSLMAGINEKLFFGSGTQLSVL.

The chain employs TRBV7-2 and TRBJ2-6, with a weak D call TRBD1 (7 bases). The length of the CDR3 is 16 residues. Germline CDR1 and CDR2: SGHTA and FQGNSA. With 5 bases removed from V and 3 bases from J, the gap between germline ends came to 14 bases. The CDR3 reads CASSAGGPSGANVLTF. CDR3 nucleotides: TGTGCCAGCAGCGCAGGGGGGCCTAGTGGGGCCAACGTCCTGACTTTC.

V usage is TRBV19 and J usage is TRBJ1-1; D is perhaps TRBD1 (6 bases). V lost 4 bases and J 0 bases, leaving 9 bases between the germline ends. The CDR3 length is 14 residues. Germline V gene sequence: CDR1 LNHDA, CDR2 SQIVND (reference sequence). The CDR3 DNA reads TGTGCCAGTAGTAATCAGGGGATGAACACTGAAGCTTTCTTT. It encodes CASSNQGMNTEAFF. Based on the CDR3 plus reference TRBV19 and TRBJ1-1, the full variable domain is DGGITQSPKYLFRKEGQNVTLSCEQNLNHDAMYWYRQDPGQGLRLIYYSQIVNDFQKGDIAEGYSVSREKKESFPLTVTSAQKNPTAFYLCASSNQGMNTEAFFGQGTRLTVV.

This clone has just one count. V and J are TRBV19 and TRBJ1-1; D call uncertain. This CDR3 comprises 12 residues. Trimming took 5 bases from V and 0 from J, leaving 4 bases between them. Germline V CDR1 and CDR2: LNHDA, SQIVND (reference sequence). CDR3 loop: CASSQMNTEAFF. DNA for the CDR3: TGTGCCAGTAGTCAGATGAACACTGAAGCTTTCTTT. The variable domain in full, with the rest retrieved from reference TRBV19 and TRBJ1-1, is DGGITQSPKYLFRKEGQNVTLSCEQNLNHDAMYWYRQDPGQGLRLIYYSQIVNDFQKGDIAEGYSVSREKKESFPLTVTSAQKNPTAFYLCASSQMNTEAFFGQGTRLTVV.

As DNA, the CDR3 is TGTGCCAGCAGCAAATCTTTCCGGTCTGGGGCCAACGTCCTGACTTTC. Translation: CASSKSFRSGANVLTF. The chain combines TRBV21-1 with TRBJ2-6; TRBD2, as called in the table, went unchecked against the DNA. TRBV21-1 is termed a pseudogene. CDR3 length equals 16 residues.

This rearrangement joins TRBV5-8 to TRBJ1-2, with D uncertain. V was trimmed by 1 base and J by 8 bases, leaving 9 bases between them. CDR3 length equals 12 residues. The germline CDR1 and CDR2 sequences are SGHTS and YDEGEE. The CDR3 DNA reads TGTGCCAGCAGCTTGACAGTGAGCGGCTACACCTTC. This encodes CASSLTVSGYTF.

The gene calls are TRBV6-5 and TRBJ1-4, with D perhaps TRBD1 (5 bases). The CDR3 has 13 amino acids. Trimming stripped 9 bases from V and 8 bases from J, with 16 bases between. Germline V gene lookup returns CDR1 MNHEY and CDR2 SVGAGI. The CDR3 loop reads CASQSGGGEKLFF. The CDR3 bases are TGTGCCAGTCAATCGGGGGGTGGGGAAAAACTGTTTTTT.

The rearrangement uses TRBV19 and TRBJ2-3; TRBD1 agrees at 7 bases. Germline V lookup: CDR1 LNHDA, CDR2 SQIVND (reference sequence). V shed 0 bases, J shed 1 base, and the junction held 4 bases outside the gene matches. The CDR3 loop spans 16 amino acids. The chain's CDR3 is CASSIDHRGGTDTQYF. The CDR3 coding sequence is TGTGCCAGTAGTATAGACCACAGGGGTGGCACAGATACGCAGTATTTT.

V and J are TRBV14 and TRBJ1-1; 10 bases are shared with TRBD1. Germline-derived CDR1 and CDR2 are SGHDN and FVKESK. Germline trimming cut 1 base from V and 4 bases from J; bases unmatched to any gene: 3. The CDR3 runs 15 residues. CDR3 DNA sequence: TGTGCCAGCAGCCAAGGGGACAGGGGACGCACTGAAGCTTTCTTT. Translated, it gives CASSQGDRGRTEAFF.

This chain uses TRBV10-1 with TRBJ1-1; weak D call: TRBD1 (6 bases). The CDR3 is 13 residues long. The germline gives CDR1 WNHNN, CDR2 SYGVQD (reference sequence). V was cut by 6 bases and J by 0 bases, with 8 bases left in between. The CDR3 loop is CASRDSVNTEAFF. CDR3 bases: TGCGCCAGCAGGGACAGCGTGAACACTGAAGCTTTCTTT.

V and J are TRBV19 and TRBJ1-2; unclear D gene. Trimming removed 3 bases at V and 4 bases at J, with 9 bases between. Germline values: CDR1 LNHDA, CDR2 SQIVND (reference sequence). This CDR3 has 13 residues. Written as DNA, the CDR3 is TGTGCCAGTAGTATGAGCCACGGCTATGGCTACACCTTC. Its translation is CASSMSHGYGYTF.

This chain uses TRBV28 with TRBJ1-1; D remains unclear. The ends were cut back, 5 bases at V and 0 bases at J, with 7 bases in the middle. From germline, CDR1 is MDHEN and CDR2 SYDVKM. CDR3 length: 13 amino acids. The CDR3 sequence: CASSPKMNTEAFF. CDR3 DNA sequence: TGTGCCAGCAGTCCCAAAATGAACACTGAAGCTTTCTTT. Using reference TRBV28 and TRBJ1-1 for the parts outside the CDR3, the full variable domain is DVKVTQSSRYLVKRTGEKVFLECVQDMDHENMFWYRQDPGLGLRLIYFSYDVKMKEKGDIPEGYSVSREKKERFSLILESASTNQTSMYLCASSPKMNTEAFFGQGTRLTVV.

The chain combines TRBV5-5 with TRBJ2-5; 9 nucleotides align to TRBD1. With 1 base clipped from V and 7 bases from J, the junction kept 8 bases outside the gene matches. The CDR3 totals 15 residues. Germline CDR1 reads SGHKS; CDR2 reads YYEKEE (reference sequence). CDR3 loop: CASSLNRGPSMTQYF. DNA of the CDR3: TGTGCCAGCAGCTTGAACAGGGGGCCGTCAATGACCCAGTACTTC.